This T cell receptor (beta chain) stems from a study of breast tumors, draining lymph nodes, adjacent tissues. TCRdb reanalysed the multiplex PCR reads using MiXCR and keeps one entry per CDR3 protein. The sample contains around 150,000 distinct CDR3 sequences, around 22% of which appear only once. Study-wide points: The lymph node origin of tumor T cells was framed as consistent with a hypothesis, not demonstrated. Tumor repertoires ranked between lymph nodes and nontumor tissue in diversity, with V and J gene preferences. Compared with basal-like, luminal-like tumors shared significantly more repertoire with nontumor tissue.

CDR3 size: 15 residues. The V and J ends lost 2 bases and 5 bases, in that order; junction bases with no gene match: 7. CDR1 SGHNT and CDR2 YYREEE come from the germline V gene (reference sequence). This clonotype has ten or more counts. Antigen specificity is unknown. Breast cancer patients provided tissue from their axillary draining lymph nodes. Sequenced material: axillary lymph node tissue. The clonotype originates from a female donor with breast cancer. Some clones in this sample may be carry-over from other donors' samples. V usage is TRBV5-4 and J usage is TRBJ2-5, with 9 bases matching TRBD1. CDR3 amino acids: CASSLPGQGGETQYF. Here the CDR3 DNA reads TGTGCCAGCAGCTTACCGGGACAGGGTGGGGAGACCCAGTACTTC.